The clone carrying this TCR beta chain was found many times. Its specificity is not known. These data belong to a study of T-cell memory formation after mild COVID-19. Study summary: Clusters were largely donor specific. Overall study findings and caveats: Later expanders leaned toward CD4+, whereas clones contracting from day 15 to 85 were balanced CD4/CD8.

The CDR3 sequence is 16 residues long. The J segment lost 1 base and the V segment lost 4 bases, leaving 9 bases of the junction unmatched. The germline CDR1 and CDR2 sequences are SEHNR and FQNEAQ (reference sequence). One entry per CDR3 protein results from TCRdb running MiXCR on the 5' RACE reads. The sample shows some 13,000 distinct CDR3 sequences, 9.5% to 15% of them seen only once. The TCR comes from an adult woman who had mild COVID-19 (a few samples of this study predate the infection). Cell type and time point are not known. The chain joins TRBV7-9 to TRBJ2-5; TRBD1 agrees at 7 bases. The material sequenced was PBMCs or a T cell subset sorted from them (not recorded which). CDR3 coding DNA: TGTGCCAGCAGCTCCTACACCGGGACAGTCCAAGAGACCCAGTACTTC. Its translation: CASSSYTGTVQETQYF.